The 2 T cell receptor beta chains presented below share a single source sample, sequenced in a study of cytomegalovirus exposure and HLA in healthy donors. The PCR made use of 60 Vbeta and 13 Jbeta primers. TCRdb's copy holds only in-frame clones and misses some; the assay was immunoSEQ multiplex PCR. The table includes roughly 120,000 clones, approximately 81% detected once. The source material was PBMCs. The receptors were gathered from a man younger than 35 in good health and CMV-seronegative.

The chain couples TRBV28 to TRBJ2-2, with D possibly matching TRBD1 (6 bases). Trimming removed 3 bases from V and 3 bases from J, with 11 bases in between. Germline-derived CDR1 and CDR2 are MDHEN and SYDVKM. The CDR3 is 15 residues long. Here the CDR3 reads CASSFRTGYTGELFF. The CDR3 DNA sequence: TGTGCCAGCAGTTTCAGAACAGGGTACACCGGGGAGCTGTTTTTT.

The chain couples TRBV4-3 to TRBJ2-5; 7 bases are shared with TRBD1. This CDR3 spans 14 amino acids. With V trimmed by 1 base and J by 4 bases, 3 bases remained unmatched. Germline loops: CDR1 LGHNA, CDR2 YSLEER. DNA of the CDR3: TGCGCCAGCAGCCAAGGACAGGGTGCAGAGACCCAGTACTTC. Its translation is CASSQGQGAETQYF.